The next 21 T cell receptor beta chains were all read from a single sample in a study of graft-versus-host responses after intestinal transplantation. These TCRs' antigens remain unknown. Profiling relied on immunoSEQ multiplex PCR, and the TCRdb table lists in-frame clones only, not all of them. The sample yields roughly 90,000 clones, under 95% seen once. Material: unstimulated CD8+ T cells sorted from spleen or lymph node cells, obtained before intestinal transplant. Receptor source: a human donor who received an intestinal transplant.

The CDR3 here is CASQGGTSTDTQYF. In nucleotides, the CDR3 is TGTGCCAGCCAGGGGGGTACGAGCACAGATACGCAGTATTTT. This rearrangement joins TRBV9 to TRBJ2-3; D is perhaps TRBD1 (7 bases). This CDR3 spans 14 amino acids. Looked up from germline, CDR1 is SGDLS and CDR2 is YYNGEE. Between the trimmed V and J ends, which lost 7 bases and 0 bases, there was a span of 12 bases.

The chain combines TRBV29-1 with TRBJ2-7; D possibly corresponds to TRBD1 (6 bases). Germline CDR1 and CDR2: SQVTM and ANQGSEA. Trimming took 0 bases from V and 0 from J, leaving 9 bases between them. The CDR3 extends over 14 amino acids. The CDR3 nucleotides read TGCAGCGTTGAAGAGGACAGTAACTCCTACGAGCAGTACTTC. This gives the protein CSVEEDSNSYEQYF.

J is TRBJ1-4 and V is TRBV4-2; D not certain. The V end was cut by 0 bases, the J end by 10 bases, with 6 bases between. The germline CDR1 and CDR2 sequences are LGHNA and YNFKEQ. This CDR3 is built from 12 residues. CDR3 amino acids: CASSQESPKLFF. CDR3 bases: TGTGCCAGCAGCCAAGAAAGCCCAAAACTGTTTTTT.

This chain uses TRBV11-2 with TRBJ2-7; 7 nucleotides match TRBD2. There are 14 residues in the CDR3. Germline CDR1 SGHAT, CDR2 FQNNGV. The V and J ends lost 3 bases and 2 bases, in that order; junction bases with no gene match: 4. The CDR3 nucleotides read TGTGCCAGCAGCTTGGGGGACTATCCCTACGAGCAGTACTTC. Amino acid sequence: CASSLGDYPYEQYF.

The CDR3 sequence: CASSGETGELFF. The CDR3 bases are TGTGCCAGCAGTGGAGAAACCGGGGAGCTGTTTTTT. The chain links TRBV2 to TRBJ2-2, with D unresolved. V shed 4 bases and J shed 5 bases, with 5 bases lying between them. Germline V gene lookup returns CDR1 SNHLY and CDR2 FYNNEI. The CDR3 has 12 amino acids.

This chain joins TRBV5-1 and TRBJ1-4, with D maybe TRBD1 (6 bases). V lost 4 bases, J lost 2 bases, and 15 bases lay in between. Germline loops: CDR1 SGHRS, CDR2 YFSETQ. CDR3 size: 16 residues. The CDR3 DNA sequence: TGCGCCAGCAGCCTGTTCGAGGGGGTGACTAATGAAAAACTGTTTTTT. Protein: CASSLFEGVTNEKLFF.

J is TRBJ2-5 and V is TRBV30, with a possible D match to TRBD2 (6 bases). The CDR3 sequence is 13 residues long. V gave up 5 bases and J gave up 7 bases, with 17 bases separating them. Germline V gene data show CDR1 as GTSNPN and CDR2 as SVGIG (reference sequence). Here the CDR3 DNA reads TGTGCCTGGGTTCCCGACACCGGGGGGACCCAGTACTTC. It encodes CAWVPDTGGTQYF.

This clone appeared a single time. The chain carries TRBV6-5 and TRBJ1-4, with D tentatively TRBD1 (6 bases). CDR3 length: 14 amino acids. The V gene lost 5 bases and the J gene lost 7 bases, with 14 bases spanning the gap. Germline V gene sequence: CDR1 MNHEY, CDR2 SVGAGI. CDR3: CASSVEGGGEKLFF. The CDR3 DNA sequence: TGTGCCAGCAGTGTCGAGGGGGGTGGTGAAAAACTGTTTTTT.

This clone was counted once. The gene calls are TRBV5-6 and TRBJ2-7; D is undetermined. V was clipped by 0 bases and J by 3 bases, with 7 bases between them. Germline CDR1 is SGHDT and CDR2 is YYEEEE. CDR3 size: 13 residues. CDR3 region: CASSLGTDYEQYF. CDR3 nucleotide sequence: TGTGCCAGCAGCTTGGGTACAGACTACGAGCAGTACTTC.

V usage is TRBV21-1 and J usage is TRBJ2-7; the table gives TRBD2 as D, unverified against the DNA. TRBV21-1 is labeled a pseudogene. CDR3 length: 11 residues. This CDR3 reads CASPTRADRYF. In DNA, the CDR3 is TGTGCCAGCCCTACGCGGGCGGATCGGTACTTC.

The chain employs TRBV5-6 and TRBJ2-7; 11 bases are shared with TRBD1. This CDR3 region has 15 residues. Germline-derived CDR1 and CDR2 are SGHDT and YYEEEE. The V segment lost 3 bases and the J segment 2 bases; nucleotides outside the gene matches: 4. CDR3 DNA sequence: TGTGCCAGCAGCTCCGGGACAGGGGGTCCCTACGAGCAGTACTTC. It encodes CASSSGTGGPYEQYF.

The J gene is TRBJ2-1, the V gene TRBV27, with D perhaps matching TRBD1 or TRBD2 (6 bases each). V lost 5 bases and J 4 bases, leaving 15 bases between the germline ends. The CDR3 extends over 15 amino acids. Per germline, CDR1 MNHEY and CDR2 SMNVEV (reference sequence). The CDR3 coding sequence is TGTGCCAGCAGTCCCGCCCGGGGGCCGTACAATGAGCAGTTCTTC. Translated: CASSPARGPYNEQFF.

In its sample, this clone was seen a few times. With a far larger clone one base away, a read error is the likely cause. This sequence joins TRBV6-1 and TRBJ2-7, with TRBD1 as a possible D gene (6 bases). CDR3 length: 14 residues. Germline assignment: CDR1 MNHNS and CDR2 SASEGT. The CDR3 region has the DNA TGTGCCAGCTGTGAAGGGGACACCTCCTACGAGCAGTACTTC. Its translation is CASCEGDTSYEQYF.

The chain uses TRBV9 and TRBJ1-5, with TRBD1 matching 9 bases. V trimming: 5 bases; J trimming: 6 bases; junction bases outside the gene matches: 3. The germline CDR1 and CDR2 sequences are SGDLS and YYNGEE. This CDR3 spans 13 amino acids. CDR3 in amino acids: CASSTGGSQPQHF. The CDR3 nucleotides read TGTGCCAGCAGTACAGGGGGCAGTCAGCCCCAGCATTTT.

The gene calls are TRBV27 and TRBJ2-2; possible D gene TRBD2, 6 bases. V lost 5 bases, J lost 5 bases, and 18 bases lay in between. Germline-derived CDR1 and CDR2 are MNHEY and SMNVEV (reference sequence). The CDR3 totals 16 residues. The CDR3 loop reads CASSPPLAHQTGELFF. The CDR3 bases are TGTGCCAGCAGTCCCCCACTAGCCCACCAGACCGGGGAGCTGTTTTTT.

Details on this clone: The sample contains more than one DNA sequence encoding this CDR3. The V and J genes are TRBV19 and TRBJ1-1; possibly TRBD1 for D (5 bases). Looked up from germline, CDR1 is LNHDA and CDR2 is SQIVND (reference sequence). CDR3 size: 13 residues. Trimming took 3 bases from V and 1 from J, leaving 6 bases between them. The CDR3 loop reads CASSIRGNTEAFF. The DNA for the CDR3 is TGTGCCAGTAGTATTAGGGGGAACACTGAAGCTTTCTTT.

The J gene is TRBJ1-2, the V gene TRBV7-3, with D tentatively TRBD1 (6 bases). Looked up from germline, CDR1 is SGHTA and CDR2 is FQGTGA. Trimming removed 5 bases from V and 3 bases from J, with 13 bases in between. CDR3 length equals 14 residues. This CDR3 is CASSPTGLDYGYTF. Here the CDR3 DNA reads TGTGCCAGCAGCCCTACAGGGTTAGACTATGGCTACACCTTC.

The chain employs TRBV9 and TRBJ1-2; D is unclear. Looked up from germline, CDR1 is SGDLS and CDR2 is YYNGEE. The CDR3 spans 12 residues. With 0 bases removed from V and 5 bases from J, the gap between germline ends came to 5 bases. The CDR3 DNA is TGTGCCAGCAGCGTAGAGGGATATGGCTACACCTTC. Translation gives CASSVEGYGYTF.

This sequence joins TRBV6-5 and TRBJ2-7; 8 bases map to TRBD2. J gave up 2 bases and V 6 bases, and 9 bases lay outside the gene matches. The CDR3 length is 15 residues. CDR1 is MNHEY, CDR2 SVGAGI, per germline. CDR3 loop: CASSPYGGGTYEQYF. The CDR3 DNA follows: TGTGCCAGCAGCCCGTACGGGGGGGGCACCTACGAGCAGTACTTC.

The V gene is TRBV5-1, the J gene TRBJ2-7; either TRBD1 or TRBD2 may supply D (5 bases each). Per germline, CDR1 SGHRS and CDR2 YFSETQ. The ends were cut back, 0 bases at V and 2 bases at J, with 15 bases in the middle. The CDR3 is made up of 16 amino acids. CDR3: CASSLALTADPYEQYF. The CDR3 DNA reads TGCGCCAGCAGCTTGGCTTTGACAGCGGACCCCTACGAGCAGTACTTC.

The V and J genes are TRBV7-6 and TRBJ2-7; possible D gene TRBD2, 6 bases. The CDR3 spans 15 residues. The V end lost 1 base, the J end lost 6 bases, and 16 bases lay between the germline ends. Looked up from germline, CDR1 is SGHVS and CDR2 is FNYEAQ. In DNA, the CDR3 is TGTGCCAGCAGCTTAGTCGGGGGAGGTGGATCCGAGCAGTACTTC. It specifies CASSLVGGGGSEQYF.